This T cell receptor beta chain was captured in a study of T cell changes during pregnancy in multiple sclerosis. Trimming cost V 6 bases and J 5 bases; bases outside gene matches: 9. This CDR3 comprises 15 residues. Per the germline V gene, CDR1 is MNHEY and CDR2 is SMNVEV (reference sequence). TCRdb's table, derived via immunoSEQ multiplex PCR, lists solely in-frame clones and lacks some. Of 50,000 to 75,000 clones listed, over 90% were seen once; the top ten hold approximately 2.5%. The rearrangement joins TRBV27 to TRBJ2-5; 10 bases line up with TRBD1. This clonotype originated in a female donor with multiple sclerosis, enrolled in a pregnancy study. The sample was CD8+ T cells from peripheral blood mononuclear cells, taken in the third trimester of pregnancy. The CDR3 loop is CASRDGTGVWETQYF. The CDR3 bases are TGTGCCAGCAGAGACGGGACAGGGGTTTGGGAGACCCAGTACTTC.